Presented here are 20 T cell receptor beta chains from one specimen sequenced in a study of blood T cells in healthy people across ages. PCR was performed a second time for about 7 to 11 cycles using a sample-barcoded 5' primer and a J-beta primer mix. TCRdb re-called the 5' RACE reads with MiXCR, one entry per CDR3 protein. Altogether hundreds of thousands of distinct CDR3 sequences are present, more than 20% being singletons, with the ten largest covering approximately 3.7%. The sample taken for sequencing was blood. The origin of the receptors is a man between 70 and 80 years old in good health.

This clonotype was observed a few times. CDR3 DNA: TGTGCCAGCAGTCATAGAGGGGCGGGAGCCCTCCAAGAGACCCAGTACTTC. Its protein product is CASSHRGAGALQETQYF. The V call is TRBV6-5, the J call TRBJ2-5, with 7 bases lining up with TRBD2. The length of the CDR3 is 17 residues. Losses at the gene ends were 5 bases for V and 1 base for J; bases not matched to a gene: 13. Germline V gene data show CDR1 as MNHEY and CDR2 as SVGAGI.

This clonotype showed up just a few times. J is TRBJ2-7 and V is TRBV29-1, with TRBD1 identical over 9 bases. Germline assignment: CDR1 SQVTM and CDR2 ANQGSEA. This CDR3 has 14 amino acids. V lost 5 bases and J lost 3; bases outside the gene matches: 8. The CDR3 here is CSVTPGQGIYEQYF. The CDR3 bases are TGCAGCGTTACTCCGGGACAGGGCATCTACGAGCAGTACTTC.

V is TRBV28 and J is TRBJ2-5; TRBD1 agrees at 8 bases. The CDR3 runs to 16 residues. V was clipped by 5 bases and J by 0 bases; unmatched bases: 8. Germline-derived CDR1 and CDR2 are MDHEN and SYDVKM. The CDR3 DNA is TGTGCCAGCAGTCTCCTCCGGACAGGGAACCAAGAGACCCAGTACTTC. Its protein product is CASSLLRTGNQETQYF. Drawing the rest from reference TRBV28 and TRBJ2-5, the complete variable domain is DVKVTQSSRYLVKRTGEKVFLECVQDMDHENMFWYRQDPGLGLRLIYFSYDVKMKEKGDIPEGYSVSREKKERFSLILESASTNQTSMYLCASSLLRTGNQETQYFGPGTRLLVL.

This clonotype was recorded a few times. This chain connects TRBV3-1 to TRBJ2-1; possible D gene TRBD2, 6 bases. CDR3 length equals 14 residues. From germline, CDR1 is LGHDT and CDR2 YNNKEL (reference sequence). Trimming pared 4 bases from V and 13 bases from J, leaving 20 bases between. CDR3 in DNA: TGTGCCAGCAGCCGCGAAGGAGCGGGTACTAGCCAGTTCTTC. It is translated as CASSREGAGTSQFF.

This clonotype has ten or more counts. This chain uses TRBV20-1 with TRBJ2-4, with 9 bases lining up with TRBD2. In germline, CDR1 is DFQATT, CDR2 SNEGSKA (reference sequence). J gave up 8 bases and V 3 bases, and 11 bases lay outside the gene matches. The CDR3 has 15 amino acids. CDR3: CSASRREGQSDIQYF. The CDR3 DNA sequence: TGCAGTGCTAGCCGGCGGGAGGGCCAATCTGACATTCAGTACTTC.

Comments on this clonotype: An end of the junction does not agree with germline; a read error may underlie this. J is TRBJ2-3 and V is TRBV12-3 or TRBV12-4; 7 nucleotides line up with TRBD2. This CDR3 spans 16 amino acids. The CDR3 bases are TGTGCCAGCAGCTTAGTTGCGGGAGCGGACACAGATACGCAGTATTTT. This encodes CASSLVAGADTDTQYF.

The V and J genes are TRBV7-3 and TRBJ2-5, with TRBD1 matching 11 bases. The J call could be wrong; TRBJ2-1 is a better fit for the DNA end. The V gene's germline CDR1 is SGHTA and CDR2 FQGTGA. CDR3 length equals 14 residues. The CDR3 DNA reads TGTGCCAGCAGCCAGGGACAGGGGGTCAATGAGCAGTTCTTC. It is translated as CASSQGQGVNEQFF.

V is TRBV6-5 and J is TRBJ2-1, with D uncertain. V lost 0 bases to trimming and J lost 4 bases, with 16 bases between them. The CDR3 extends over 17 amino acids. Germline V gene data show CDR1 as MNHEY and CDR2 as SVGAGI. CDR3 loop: CASSYSNGVLLYNEQFF. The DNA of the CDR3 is TGTGCCAGCAGTTACTCGAACGGAGTTCTCTTATACAATGAGCAGTTCTTC.

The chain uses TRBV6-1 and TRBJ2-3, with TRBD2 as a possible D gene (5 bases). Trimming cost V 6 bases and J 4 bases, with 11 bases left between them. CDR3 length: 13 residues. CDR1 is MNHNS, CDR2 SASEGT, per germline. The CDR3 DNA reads TGTGCCAGCAGGGAGGTTGCCTCAGATACGCAGTATTTT. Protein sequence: CASREVASDTQYF.

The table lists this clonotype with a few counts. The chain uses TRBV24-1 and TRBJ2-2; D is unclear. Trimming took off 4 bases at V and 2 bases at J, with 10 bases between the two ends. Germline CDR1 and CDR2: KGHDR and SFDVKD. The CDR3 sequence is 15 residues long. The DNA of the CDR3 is TGTGCCACCAGTGACCCCCGCGTCAACACCGGGGAGCTGTTTTTT. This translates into CATSDPRVNTGELFF.

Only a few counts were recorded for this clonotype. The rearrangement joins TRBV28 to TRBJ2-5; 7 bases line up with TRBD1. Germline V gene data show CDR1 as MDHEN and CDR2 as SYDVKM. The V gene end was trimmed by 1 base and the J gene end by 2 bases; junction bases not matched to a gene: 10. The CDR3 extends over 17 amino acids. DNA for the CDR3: TGTGCCAGCAGTTTATTTAGGGGGACAGTTAAACAAGAGACCCAGTACTTC. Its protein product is CASSLFRGTVKQETQYF.

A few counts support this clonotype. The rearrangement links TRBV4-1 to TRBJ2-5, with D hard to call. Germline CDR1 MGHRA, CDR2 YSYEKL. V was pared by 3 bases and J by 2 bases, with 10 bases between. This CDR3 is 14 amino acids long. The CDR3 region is CASSQKSVQETQYF. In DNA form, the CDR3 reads TGCGCCAGCAGCCAGAAAAGCGTTCAAGAGACCCAGTACTTC.

CDR3 protein: CASSRRGGGEETQYF. In DNA, the CDR3 is TGTGCCAGCAGCCGCCGAGGGGGAGGGGAGGAGACCCAGTACTTC. The J gene is TRBJ2-5, the V gene TRBV7-8; maybe TRBD2 (7 bases). CDR1 is SGHVS and CDR2 is FQNEAQ in the germline V gene. Trimming removed 5 bases at V and 5 bases at J, with 18 bases between. The CDR3 has 15 amino acids.

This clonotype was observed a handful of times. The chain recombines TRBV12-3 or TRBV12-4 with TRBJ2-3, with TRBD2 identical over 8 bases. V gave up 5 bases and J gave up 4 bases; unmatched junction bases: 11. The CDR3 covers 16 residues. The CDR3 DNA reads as TGTGCCAGCAGTCCCCAAGCAGCGGGAGTTCCAGATACGCAGTATTTT. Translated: CASSPQAAGVPDTQYF.

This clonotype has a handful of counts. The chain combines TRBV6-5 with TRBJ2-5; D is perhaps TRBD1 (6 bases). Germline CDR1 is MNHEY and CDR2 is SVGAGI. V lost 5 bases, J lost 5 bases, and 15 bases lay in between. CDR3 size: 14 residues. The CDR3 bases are TGTGCCAGCAGTCCGCCCAGGGGCTCGGAGACCCAGTACTTC. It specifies CASSPPRGSETQYF.

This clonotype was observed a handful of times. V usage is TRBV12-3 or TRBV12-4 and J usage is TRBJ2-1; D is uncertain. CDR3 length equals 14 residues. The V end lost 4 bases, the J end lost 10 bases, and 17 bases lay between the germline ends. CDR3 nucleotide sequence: TGTGCCAGCAGTTCTAACGCCCTACTCAACGAGCAGTTCTTC. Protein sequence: CASSSNALLNEQFF.

The CDR3 coding sequence is TGTGCCAGCAGCTTGTTGCCGGGGCTCCAAGAGACCCAGTACTTC. This sequence encodes CASSLLPGLQETQYF. This chain connects TRBV5-5 to TRBJ2-5; D may correspond to TRBD1 or TRBD2 (5 bases each). In germline, CDR1 is SGHKS, CDR2 YYEKEE (reference sequence). The CDR3 spans 15 residues. The germline V and J ends were trimmed by 1 base and 1 base, with 11 bases remaining between them.

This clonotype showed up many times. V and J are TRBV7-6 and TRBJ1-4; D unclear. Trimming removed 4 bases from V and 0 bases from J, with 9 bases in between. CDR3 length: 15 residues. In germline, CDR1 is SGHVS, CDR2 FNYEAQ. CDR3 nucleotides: TGTGCCAGCAGCTCCCTCAGCTCAACTAATGAAAAACTGTTTTTT. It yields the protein CASSSLSSTNEKLFF. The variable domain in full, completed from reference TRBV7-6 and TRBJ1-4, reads GAGVSQSPRYKVTKRGQDVALRCDPISGHVSLYWYRQALGQGPEFLTYFNYEAQQDKSGLPNDRFSAERPEGSISTLTIQRTEQRDSAMYRCASSSLSSTNEKLFFGSGTQLSVL.

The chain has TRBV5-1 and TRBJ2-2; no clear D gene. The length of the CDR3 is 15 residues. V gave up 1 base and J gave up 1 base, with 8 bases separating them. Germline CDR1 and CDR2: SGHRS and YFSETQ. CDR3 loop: CASSLSSRNTGELFF. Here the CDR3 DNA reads TGCGCCAGCAGCTTGAGCTCAAGGAACACCGGGGAGCTGTTTTTT.

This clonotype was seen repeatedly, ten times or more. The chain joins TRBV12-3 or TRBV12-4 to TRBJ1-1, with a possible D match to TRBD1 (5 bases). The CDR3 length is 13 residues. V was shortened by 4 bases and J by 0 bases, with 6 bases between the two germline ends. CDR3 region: CASSSGLNTEAFF. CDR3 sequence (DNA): TGTGCCAGCAGTTCAGGGTTGAACACTGAAGCTTTCTTT.